Sequencing of this T cell receptor beta chain was carried out in a study of CD8+ T cells in alopecia areata. At the level of the study: Treated patients were given 5 to 10 mg oral tofacitinib twice daily. General observations from the study: A great number of expanded lesional clones endured in scalp and blood during tofacitinib. Lesional scalp displayed greater clonality than normal scalp, most notably in alopecia totalis/universalis.

In the case of this clone: The antigen remains unidentified.

CDR1 and CDR2 (germline): SGDLS, YYNGEE. V dropped 0 bases and J dropped 5 bases, with 8 bases sitting between them. The CDR3 runs to 14 residues. Stated treatment: oral pan-JAK inhibitor, 5-10 mg twice daily. A FACSAria was used to sort CD4+ and CD8+ T cells. These cells came from PBMCs. Following RNA extraction, reverse transcription yielded cDNA that acted as the sequencing template. Assay used: immunoSEQ multiplex PCR; TCRdb lists only in-frame clones, some missing. Altogether around 180,000 clones are present, 50% to 70% being singletons, with the ten largest covering 1.3%. The chain couples TRBV9 to TRBJ2-2; no definite D call. This sequence originates from a human donor with alopecia areata. The specimen was CD4+ T cells sorted from blood, collected between weeks 49 and 50, from a patient treated with tofacitinib. The CDR3 protein is CASSVVGRTGELFF. CDR3 nucleotide sequence: TGTGCCAGCAGCGTAGTCGGCAGAACCGGGGAGCTGTTTTTT.